Below are 18 T cell receptor beta chains sequenced from a single sample in a study of tumor-infiltrating lymphocytes in localized non-small cell lung cancer (dated by TCRdb to the early 2020s). The method was the immunoSEQ multiplex PCR assay. This immuneACCESS table, as held by TCRdb, lists in-frame sequences with V and J called but not all clones. Of the missing ones, under half trace to an unresolved V gene in checked studies; the others have no known cause. The sample table shows 15,000 to 20,000 clones, and less than 85% are seen once. Together, the top ten hold approximately 6.8% of the sample. Sequencing was carried out using lung tumor tissue. The receptors originated from a human donor with non-small cell lung cancer.

V and J are TRBV11-2 and TRBJ2-7, with 10 bases that match TRBD1. Losses at the gene ends were 4 bases for V and 6 bases for J; bases not matched to a gene: 6. The CDR3 spans 14 residues. From germline, CDR1 is SGHAT and CDR2 FQNNGV. CDR3 sequence reads: CASSSRDRGGEQYF. CDR3 bases: TGTGCCAGCAGCTCCCGGGACAGGGGCGGCGAGCAGTACTTC. The full variable domain, rest sourced from reference TRBV11-2 and TRBJ2-7, is EAGVAQSPRYKIIEKRQSVAFWCNPISGHATLYWYQQILGQGPKLLIQFQNNGVVDDSQLPKDRFSAERLKGVDSTLKIQPAKLEDSAVYLCASSSRDRGGEQYFGPGTRLTVT.

The chain is built from TRBV5-6 and TRBJ2-7; 12 nucleotides align to TRBD2. The CDR3 contains 15 residues. V trimming: 4 bases; J trimming: 5 bases; junction bases outside the gene matches: 7. Per germline, CDR1 SGHDT and CDR2 YYEEEE. In nucleotides, the CDR3 is TGTGCCAGCAGCGGGCCTAGCGGGAGGGCCCACGAGCAGTACTTC. As protein: CASSGPSGRAHEQYF.

The chain recombines TRBV18 with TRBJ2-2; D gene ambiguous. Germline CDR1 KGHSH, CDR2 LQKENI. Trimming took off 0 bases at V and 6 bases at J, with 8 bases between the two ends. The CDR3 runs 14 residues. In nucleotides, the CDR3 is TGTGCCAGCTCACCACCGGCCTACGCCGGGGAGCTGTTTTTT. Translation: CASSPPAYAGELFF. Variable domain in full (rest from reference TRBV18 and TRBJ2-2): NAGVMQNPRHLVRRRGQEARLRCSPMKGHSHVYWYRQLPEEGLKFMVYLQKENIIDESGMPKERFSAEFPKEGPSILRIQQVVRGDSAAYFCASSPPAYAGELFFGEGSRLTVL.

The chain couples TRBV6-1 to TRBJ1-5, with D hard to call. CDR1 MNHNS and CDR2 SASEGT come from the germline V gene. The CDR3 totals 12 residues. Deletions cut 7 bases from V and 3 bases from J, with 7 bases between. CDR3 coding DNA: TGTGCCAGCAATTCCGTCAATCAGCCCCAGCATTTT. Translating gives CASNSVNQPQHF.

This clone has only one observation. The V and J genes are TRBV19 and TRBJ1-2; 9 bases agree with TRBD1. Per the germline V gene, CDR1 is LNHDA and CDR2 is SQIVND (reference sequence). The ends lost 4 bases at V and 7 bases at J; junction bases unmatched: 10. The CDR3 extends over 15 amino acids. The CDR3: CASSSPDRGGSGYTF. The CDR3 DNA sequence: TGTGCCAGTAGTAGTCCCGACAGGGGGGGATCTGGCTACACCTTC. The whole variable domain, filled in from reference TRBV19 and TRBJ1-2, reads DGGITQSPKYLFRKEGQNVTLSCEQNLNHDAMYWYRQDPGQGLRLIYYSQIVNDFQKGDIAEGYSVSREKKESFPLTVTSAQKNPTAFYLCASSSPDRGGSGYTFGSGTRLTVV.

The chain joins TRBV5-6 to TRBJ2-7, with 8 nucleotides matching TRBD2. The J segment lost 2 bases and the V segment lost 4 bases, leaving 17 bases of the junction unmatched. The CDR3 is 18 amino acids. Per germline, CDR1 SGHDT and CDR2 YYEEEE. CDR3: CASSQVGQREPLTYEQYF. The CDR3 DNA sequence: TGTGCCAGCAGCCAAGTCGGACAGCGGGAGCCCTTAACCTACGAGCAGTACTTC.

V gene TRBV18 combines with J gene TRBJ2-5; 8 positions agree with TRBD1. Germline CDR1 and CDR2: KGHSH and LQKENI. This CDR3 is built from 15 residues. The V gene end was trimmed by 1 base and the J gene end by 5 bases; junction bases not matched to a gene: 6. CDR3 in amino acids: CASSPRTGGTETQYF. The CDR3 DNA reads TGTGCCAGCTCACCACGCACAGGGGGAACTGAGACCCAGTACTTC.

V and J are TRBV6-6 and TRBJ1-4; 7 bases fit TRBD1. The germline V gene encodes CDR1 MNHNY and CDR2 SVGAGI (reference sequence). This CDR3 has 14 amino acids. J was trimmed by 5 bases and V by 2 bases; bases with no gene match: 2. The CDR3 loop is CASSYRQGNEKLFF. In DNA form, the CDR3 reads TGTGCCAGCAGTTACAGACAGGGAAATGAAAAACTGTTTTTT.

This clone was seen more than once but under ten times. The chain carries TRBV4-1 and TRBJ1-5; no clear D. This CDR3 is built from 15 residues. Germline V lookup: CDR1 MGHRA, CDR2 YSYEKL. V lost 1 base and J 3 bases, leaving 10 bases between the germline ends. The CDR3 DNA follows: TGCGCCAGCAGCCAAGCGTGGACTGCCAATCAGCCCCAGCATTTT. Protein sequence: CASSQAWTANQPQHF.

The chain joins TRBV7-2 to TRBJ1-2; possible D gene TRBD1, 6 bases. Germline V gene sequence: CDR1 SGHTA, CDR2 FQGNSA. The germline V and J ends were trimmed by 2 bases and 8 bases, with 18 bases remaining between them. The CDR3 is made up of 15 amino acids. CDR3 amino acids: CASSLLSGGREGYTF. The CDR3 DNA sequence: TGTGCCAGCAGCTTACTATCTGGGGGGCGGGAAGGCTACACCTTC.

This clone came up once. The chain uses TRBV4-2 and TRBJ2-1, with D uncertain. Germline loops: CDR1 LGHNA, CDR2 YNFKEQ. Trimming removed 0 bases at V and 8 bases at J, with 11 bases between. CDR3 length: 14 residues. The CDR3 DNA sequence: TGTGCCAGCAGCCAAGAATCTATGCTAGATGAGCAGTTCTTC. It codes for CASSQESMLDEQFF.

This clone was seen just once. J is TRBJ1-6 and V is TRBV21-1. TRBV21-1 is labeled a pseudogene. The CDR3 consists of 20 residues. CDR3 loop: CASSKVCRGGWCLINSPLHF. The CDR3 bases are TGTGCCAGCAGCAAAGTGTGTAGGGGAGGGTGGTGCCTCATTAATTCACCCCTCCACTTT.

The chain uses TRBV27 and TRBJ2-7, with D perhaps TRBD2 (6 bases). V gave up 1 base and J gave up 7 bases, with 14 bases separating them. Germline V lookup: CDR1 MNHEY, CDR2 SMNVEV (reference sequence). The CDR3 totals 14 residues. This CDR3 reads CASSLFTGAGEQYF. The CDR3 coding sequence is TGTGCCAGCAGTTTATTCACTGGGGCGGGGGAGCAGTACTTC.

The chain is built from TRBV4-1 and TRBJ1-5; unclear D gene. V was trimmed by 0 bases and J by 7 bases, leaving 13 bases between them. Germline-derived CDR1 and CDR2 are MGHRA and YSYEKL. This CDR3 comprises 15 residues. CDR3 loop: CASSQDARFHQPQHF. Written as DNA, the CDR3 is TGCGCCAGCAGCCAAGATGCCAGGTTCCACCAGCCCCAGCATTTT.

Judged by abundance, this clone is medium-sized. The V gene is TRBV9, the J gene TRBJ2-1; D not resolved. The CDR3 runs to 15 residues. The germline V gene has CDR1 SGDLS and CDR2 YYNGEE. The V end was cut by 0 bases, the J end by 7 bases, with 14 bases between. CDR3 sequence: CASSVGGVSTNEQFF. The CDR3 nucleotides are TGTGCCAGCAGCGTAGGTGGGGTTTCGACGAATGAGCAGTTCTTC.

The chain uses TRBV7-9 and TRBJ1-2, with 7 bases matching TRBD1. Germline CDR1 SEHNR, CDR2 FQNEAQ (reference sequence). The CDR3 runs 14 residues. V trimming: 11 bases; J trimming: 4 bases; junction bases outside the gene matches: 13. CDR3 region: CAAGTALGGYGYTF. The CDR3 bases are TGTGCCGCCGGGACAGCCTTAGGAGGCTATGGCTACACCTTC.

This clone was observed a few times. The chain combines TRBV6-4 with TRBJ1-1, with D possibly matching TRBD1 (5 bases). This CDR3 is built from 13 residues. Germline lookup yields CDR1 MRHNA and CDR2 SNTAGT. V gave up 6 bases and J gave up 2 bases, with 10 bases separating them. DNA of the CDR3: TGTGCCAGCAGGGCGGGGGGAAACACTGAAGCTTTCTTT. It specifies CASRAGGNTEAFF.

The chain is built from TRBV4-1 and TRBJ2-7, with a possible D match to TRBD1 (6 bases). Germline-derived CDR1 and CDR2 are MGHRA and YSYEKL. Trimming removed 1 base from V and 2 bases from J, with 12 bases in between. The CDR3 extends over 15 amino acids. CDR3 in amino acids: CASSQGTVTPYEQYF. The CDR3 DNA follows: TGCGCCAGCAGCCAAGGGACAGTTACCCCCTACGAGCAGTACTTC.